This TCR beta chain stems from a study of blood T cell repertoires in COVID-19. Study background: Collection of acute and convalescent COVID-19 samples took place in the United States, Italy and Spain. Sources were T cells, B-cell-depleted T cells, or PBMCs; the material itself was cDNA or gDNA.

The authors' processing: Estimated nucleated cell counts came from reference gene primer amplification. Generated by immunoSEQ multiplex PCR, the TCRdb table keeps only in-frame clones and is missing some. V and J calls and clone size come straight from that table; D and trimming were deduced from the DNA. The table lists some 670,000 clones, about 87% of them singletons. V lost 4 bases, J lost 4 bases, and 1 base stayed unmatched. The CDR3 runs to 12 residues. Germline values: CDR1 SGHDT, CDR2 YYEEEE. About this clone: The identical CDR3 is also encoded by other nucleotide sequences in the sample.

This chain uses TRBV5-6 with TRBJ1-1, with TRBD1 matching over 7 bases. The source is a woman younger than 30 with acute or convalescent COVID-19. Specimen: peripheral blood. The CDR3 here is CASSPGGTEAFF. DNA for the CDR3: TGTGCCAGCAGCCCAGGGGGCACTGAAGCTTTCTTT.